This passage covers 18 T cell receptor beta chains from one sample sequenced in a study of shared clonotypes between healthy human individuals. The repertoire was sequenced with immunoSEQ multiplex PCR; TCRdb's copy has only in-frame clones and lacks some. The sample includes roughly 770,000 clones, approximately 97% of them seen just once. Naivety among CD8 cells was defined by CD45RO negativity and positive CCR7 selection, thereby excluding terminally differentiated effector memory CD45RA+ cells. Specimen: naive CD8+ T cells sorted from blood. The source is a man younger than 40 in good health.

The CDR3 DNA sequence: TGTGCCAGCAGCATGGGCAGCAGCTCCTACAATGAGCAGTTCTTC. It is translated as CASSMGSSSYNEQFF. The chain couples TRBV11-3 to TRBJ2-1; the D is unclear. Between the trimmed V and J ends, which lost 5 bases and 0 bases, there was a span of 11 bases. Looked up from germline, CDR1 is SGHNT and CDR2 is YENEEA. The CDR3 is made up of 15 amino acids.

V and J are TRBV4-3 and TRBJ2-7, with unresolved D. V gave up 1 base and J gave up 3 bases, with 10 bases separating them. Germline lookup yields CDR1 LGHNA and CDR2 YSLEER. The CDR3 is made up of 14 amino acids. The CDR3 DNA sequence: TGCGCCAGCAGCCAAGGTACCAGATACTACGAGCAGTACTTC. Translating it yields CASSQGTRYYEQYF.

A word on this clone: Other DNA sequences in this specimen translate into the identical CDR3. The chain joins TRBV9 to TRBJ2-7; tentatively, D is TRBD1 (6 bases). V lost 4 bases to trimming and J lost 3 bases, with 11 bases between them. Germline-derived CDR1 and CDR2 are SGDLS and YYNGEE. The CDR3 has 13 amino acids. In DNA, the CDR3 is TGTGCCAGCAGCAGGGAAGGGGGCTACGAGCAGTACTTC. It encodes CASSREGGYEQYF.

The genes are TRBV13 and TRBJ1-3; 10 nucleotides agree with TRBD1. This CDR3 is 15 amino acids long. Looked up from germline, CDR1 is PRHDT and CDR2 is FYEKMQ (reference sequence). Trimming at V came to 6 bases and at J to 3 bases, leaving 5 bases not matched to a gene. The CDR3 sequence: CASSPDRGLGNTIYF. For the CDR3, the DNA is TGTGCCAGCAGTCCTGACAGGGGGCTTGGAAACACCATATATTTT.

The chain is built from TRBV10-3 and TRBJ2-7, with 9 bases that match TRBD1. Germline lookup yields CDR1 ENHRY and CDR2 SYGVKD. The CDR3 covers 15 residues. Unmatched junction bases numbered 12, after V lost 6 bases and J lost 6 bases. CDR3 nucleotide sequence: TGTGCCATCAGCCACACAGGGGGCGGCCTGGGCGAGCAGTACTTC. This gives the protein CAISHTGGGLGEQYF.

The chain combines TRBV27 with TRBJ2-7, with D possibly being TRBD1 (6 bases). Per the germline V gene, CDR1 is MNHEY and CDR2 is SMNVEV (reference sequence). With 6 bases removed from V and 2 bases from J, the gap between germline ends came to 11 bases. The CDR3 runs 13 residues. The CDR3 nucleotides are TGTGCCAGCAGGACAGGTATCGCCTACGAGCAGTACTTC. Its translation: CASRTGIAYEQYF.

The chain recombines TRBV20-1 with TRBJ2-1; TRBD1 might be the D (6 bases). The ends were cut back, 8 bases at V and 12 bases at J, with 11 bases in the middle. Germline V gene lookup returns CDR1 DFQATT and CDR2 SNEGSKA (reference sequence). CDR3 length: 9 amino acids. CDR3 region: CSTGQGQFF. The CDR3 DNA follows: TGCAGTACAGGGCAAGGGCAGTTCTTC.

V usage is TRBV14 and J usage is TRBJ2-5; D possibly corresponds to TRBD1 (5 bases). The CDR3 has 13 amino acids. In germline, CDR1 is SGHDN, CDR2 FVKESK. V dropped 5 bases and J dropped 5 bases, with 12 bases sitting between them. For the CDR3, the DNA is TGTGCCAGCAGCGTCAGGGAAAGGGAGACCCAGTACTTC. Translation gives CASSVRERETQYF.

This chain links TRBV19 with TRBJ2-3, with 10 bases lining up with TRBD2. Trimming at V came to 4 bases and at J to 8 bases, leaving 3 bases not matched to a gene. Germline CDR1 reads LNHDA; CDR2 reads SQIVND (reference sequence). CDR3 size: 13 residues. The CDR3: CASSTASGGTQYF. The CDR3, as DNA: TGTGCCAGTAGTACCGCTAGCGGGGGTACGCAGTATTTT.

This chain links TRBV13 with TRBJ2-1, with 9 bases fitting TRBD1. V shed 6 bases, J shed 0 bases, and the junction held 15 bases outside the gene matches. Per germline, CDR1 PRHDT and CDR2 FYEKMQ (reference sequence). The CDR3 length is 19 residues. The CDR3 nucleotides are TGTGCCAGCAGATCCGCCGGGACAGGGTATCCCTCCTCCTACAATGAGCAGTTCTTC. It translates to CASRSAGTGYPSSYNEQFF.

This chain connects TRBV11-2 to TRBJ1-1, with D unresolved. The CDR3 runs to 14 residues. V was trimmed by 4 bases and J by 1 base, leaving 10 bases between them. The germline V gene has CDR1 SGHAT and CDR2 FQNNGV. The CDR3 loop is CASSYQTGNTEAFF. In nucleotides, the CDR3 is TGTGCCAGCAGCTACCAGACCGGGAACACTGAAGCTTTCTTT. Filled out from reference TRBV11-2 and TRBJ1-1, the complete variable domain reads EAGVAQSPRYKIIEKRQSVAFWCNPISGHATLYWYQQILGQGPKLLIQFQNNGVVDDSQLPKDRFSAERLKGVDSTLKIQPAKLEDSAVYLCASSYQTGNTEAFFGQGTRLTVV.

The chain recombines TRBV27 with TRBJ2-4; D tentatively fits TRBD1 or TRBD2 (6 bases each). Germline CDR1 is MNHEY and CDR2 is SMNVEV (reference sequence). V dropped 6 bases and J dropped 7 bases, with 10 bases sitting between them. The CDR3 loop spans 12 amino acids. The CDR3 bases are TGTGCCAGCAGGGGGGGCGCCAACATTCAGTACTTC. It encodes CASRGGANIQYF.

This chain uses TRBV4-1 with TRBJ1-5, with unresolved D. The V end lost 6 bases, the J end lost 5 bases, and 11 bases lay between the germline ends. Germline assignment: CDR1 MGHRA and CDR2 YSYEKL. The CDR3 sequence is 13 residues long. CDR3 in amino acids: CASSLFMDQPQHF. In DNA, the CDR3 is TGCGCCAGCAGTCTTTTCATGGATCAGCCCCAGCATTTT.

The CDR3 nucleotides are TGTGCCAGCAGTTTAAGTACGTGGGCAAACGAAAGGGGGGAAAATGAAAAACTGTTTTTT. It specifies CASSLSTWANERGENEKLFF. The J gene is TRBJ1-4, the V gene TRBV28; D possibly corresponds to TRBD1 (6 bases). Germline V gene sequence: CDR1 MDHEN, CDR2 SYDVKM. The CDR3 loop spans 20 amino acids. V lost 2 bases and J 5 bases, leaving 27 bases between the germline ends.

The CDR3 region is CASSQDLDYEQYF. CDR3 coding DNA: TGCGCCAGCAGCCAAGATCTGGACTACGAGCAGTACTTC. The chain couples TRBV4-1 to TRBJ2-7; D gene unclear. Per the germline V gene, CDR1 is MGHRA and CDR2 is YSYEKL. This CDR3 is built from 13 residues. V was pared by 0 bases and J by 3 bases, with 6 bases between.

This clone was found once. This sequence joins TRBV28 and TRBJ2-1; 9 nucleotides align to TRBD1. The germline CDR1 and CDR2 sequences are MDHEN and SYDVKM. The CDR3 has 16 amino acids. The V segment lost 5 bases and the J segment 0 bases; nucleotides outside the gene matches: 5. In DNA, the CDR3 is TGTGCCAGCAGTGATGGGACAGGGAGCTCCTACAATGAGCAGTTCTTC. Its protein is CASSDGTGSSYNEQFF.

With regard to this clone: Different DNA sequences within this sample yield the same CDR3. The chain has TRBV11-2 and TRBJ2-7; D is possibly TRBD1 (6 bases). This CDR3 comprises 14 residues. Germline V gene data show CDR1 as SGHAT and CDR2 as FQNNGV. Trimming cost V 1 base and J 3 bases, with 10 bases left between them. The CDR3 reads CASSLVGQYYEQYF. The CDR3 DNA sequence: TGTGCCAGCAGCTTAGTAGGACAGTACTACGAGCAGTACTTC.

The J gene is TRBJ1-2, the V gene TRBV9, with D possibly TRBD1 on 6 matching bases. Trimming took 4 bases from V and 8 from J, leaving 15 bases between them. Per the germline V gene, CDR1 is SGDLS and CDR2 is YYNGEE. This CDR3 has 13 amino acids. The CDR3 loop is CASSPRGGRGYTF. The CDR3 DNA follows: TGTGCCAGCAGCCCTCGCGGGGGGCGAGGCTACACCTTC.